This T cell receptor (beta chain) was recorded in a study of regulatory T cells in long-lasting Graves disease. Notes on the study in general: Newly diagnosed patients had higher TCR diversity than persistent Graves' patients did. Persistent disease exhibited a predilection for TRBV28, TRBJ1-2 and TRBJ2-5.

In its sample, this clonotype was seen many times. The antigen remains undetermined. Libraries of TCR beta came from iRepertoire HTBI primers plus Arm-PCR of CDR3 regions. TCRdb reprocessed the multiplex PCR reads with MiXCR, giving one entry per CDR3 protein. The sample records some 470,000 distinct CDR3 sequences, roughly 21% being singletons. This CDR3 comprises 15 residues. Germline assignment: CDR1 MNHEY and CDR2 SVGAGI. The V gene end was trimmed by 0 bases and the J gene end by 2 bases; junction bases not matched to a gene: 3. Time point reported: persistent/refractory GD, antithyroid drugs over 5 years with positive TRAb. There was RNA extracted from PBMCs, and the TCR library was made from it.

This sequence originates from a female donor with Graves disease. The source material was peripheral blood mononuclear cells (PBMCs), sampled when the disease was refractory, from a patient treated with antithyroid drugs. This chain links TRBV6-5 with TRBJ2-7; 8 positions match TRBD1. The CDR3 region is CASSYSTGAPYEQYF. DNA for the CDR3: TGTGCCAGCAGTTACTCGACAGGGGCCCCCTACGAGCAGTACTTC.